These T cell receptor beta chains were read from a single sample in a study of blood T cell repertoires in COVID-19. Profiling relied on immunoSEQ multiplex PCR, and the TCRdb table lists in-frame clones only, not all of them. Found here are 270,000 or so clones, about nine tenths of them singletons; the top ten hold about an eighth. Sequencing input: peripheral blood. The receptors derive from a woman aged 25-40 years with COVID-19, enrolled during active disease. Both conserved end residues are part of each CDR3. D genes are given only for firm matches. A clone size is listed for some rows: how often the clone was seen (once, few, many), or a class if it is expanded.

CDR3 length	J gene	clone size	V gene	D gene	CDR3 protein	CDR3 DNA
18	TRBJ1-5	NA	TRBV11-2	NA	CASSLGKAGPSFNQPQHF	TGTGCCAGCAGCTTAGGGAAGGCAGGGCCTTCATTCAATCAGCCCCAGCATTTT
11	TRBJ2-3	few	TRBV6-6	NA	CASSPGDTQYF	TGTGCCAGCAGCCCCGGGGATACGCAGTATTTT
13	TRBJ2-3	once	TRBV3-1/TRBV3-2	NA	CASSLSRGNTQYF	TGTGCCAGCAGTCTTTCTAGAGGAAATACGCAGTATTTT
15	TRBJ2-2	NA	TRBV13	TRBD1	CASSFRQGNTGELFF	TGTGCCAGCAGCTTCCGACAGGGGAACACCGGGGAGCTGTTTTTT
15	TRBJ2-3	NA	TRBV5-1	NA	CASSFIAGPTDTQYF	TGCGCCAGCAGCTTTATCGCAGGGCCCACAGATACGCAGTATTTT
17	TRBJ2-5	NA	TRBV9	NA	CASSVEGGGSIQETQYF	TGTGCCAGCAGCGTAGAGGGAGGGGGGAGTATCCAAGAGACCCAGTACTTC
16	TRBJ2-3	NA	TRBV7-2	NA	CASSSDRGSSTDTQYF	TGTGCCAGCAGCTCAGACCGGGGGTCTAGCACAGATACGCAGTATTTT
17	TRBJ2-1	once	TRBV6-2/TRBV6-3	NA	CASSYPGLWVTYNEQFF	TGTGCCAGCAGTTACCCCGGACTCTGGGTTACGTACAATGAGCAGTTCTTC
15	TRBJ1-6	NA	TRBV4-1	NA	CASSHPGSYNSPLHF	TGCGCCAGCAGCCACCCCGGGTCCTATAATTCACCCCTCCACTTT
15	TRBJ1-2	few	TRBV7-9	NA	CASSLQGRGVSGYTF	TGTGCCAGCAGCTTACAGGGTCGCGGTGTCAGTGGCTACACCTTC
20	TRBJ2-3	NA	TRBV5-1	NA	CASSLNRGGAPRSVDDTQYF	TGCGCCAGCAGCTTAAACCGTGGGGGGGCCCCCCGGTCGGTTGATGACACGCAGTATTTT
17	TRBJ2-1	once	TRBV5-1	TRBD2	CASSYGLAGGPGNEQFF	TGCGCCAGCAGCTACGGGCTAGCGGGGGGGCCCGGCAATGAGCAGTTCTTC
15	TRBJ2-7	NA	TRBV4-1	NA	CASSQDERASYEQYF	TGCGCCAGCAGCCAAGACGAGAGGGCGTCCTACGAGCAGTACTTC
16	TRBJ2-2	NA	TRBV6-5	NA	CASSYKGGLMAGELFF	TGTGCCAGCAGTTATAAGGGGGGGCTTATGGCCGGGGAGCTGTTTTTT
15	TRBJ2-5	NA	TRBV7-9	TRBD2	CASSFSGGAQETQYF	TGTGCCAGCAGCTTTAGCGGGGGGGCTCAAGAGACCCAGTACTTC
15	TRBJ2-3	NA	TRBV4-2	TRBD2	CASSQDGLAADTQYF	TGTGCCAGCAGCCAAGATGGACTAGCGGCGGATACGCAGTATTTT
18	TRBJ2-2	NA	TRBV5-1	NA	CASSLQAQGSFGTGELFF	TGCGCCAGCAGCCTGCAAGCACAGGGCTCTTTCGGAACCGGGGAGCTGTTTTTT
13	TRBJ1-3	once	TRBV3-1/TRBV3-2	NA	CASSPGSGNTIYF	TGTGCCAGCAGCCCGGGAAGTGGAAACACCATATATTTT
13	TRBJ2-7	NA	TRBV7-9	NA	CASSVHPPREQYF	TGTGCCAGCAGCGTTCACCCCCCTCGGGAGCAGTACTTC
14	TRBJ2-7	NA	TRBV2	TRBD1	CASSDQGATHEQYF	TGTGCCAGCAGTGACCAGGGGGCGACCCACGAGCAGTACTTC
17	TRBJ2-3	NA	TRBV24-1	TRBD2	CATSDFASGGVPDTQYF	TGTGCCACCAGTGATTTTGCTAGCGGGGGGGTTCCAGATACGCAGTATTTT
11	TRBJ2-1	NA	TRBV3-1/TRBV3-2	TRBD2	CAVAGLGEQFF	TGTGCCGTAGCGGGACTAGGAGAGCAGTTCTTC
18	TRBJ1-1	NA	TRBV23-1	TRBD1	CASSQWGRGPINYTEAFF	TGCGCCAGCAGTCAATGGGGCAGGGGGCCGATAAACTACACTGAAGCTTTCTTT
15	TRBJ2-7	few	TRBV27	TRBD2	CASSIRGGDYYEQYF	TGTGCCAGCAGTATACGTGGGGGGGATTATTACGAGCAGTACTTC
15	TRBJ2-5	NA	TRBV7-2	TRBD2	CASTLPSGGAETQYF	TGTGCCAGCACCCTCCCTAGCGGGGGGGCAGAGACCCAGTACTTC
14	TRBJ2-7	once	TRBV4-1	NA	CASSQVGRVDEQYF	TGCGCCAGCAGCCAAGTAGGCAGGGTGGACGAGCAGTACTTC
15	TRBJ2-7	once	TRBV6-5	NA	CASSYSSGGSYEQYF	TGTGCCAGCAGTTACTCGAGCGGTGGGTCCTACGAGCAGTACTTC
14	TRBJ2-7	NA	TRBV29-1	NA	CSGLTGNSAYEQYF	TGCAGCGGGTTGACGGGGAATTCGGCCTACGAGCAGTACTTC
15	TRBJ2-7	NA	TRBV28	NA	CASRGGSNRDHEQYF	TGTGCCAGCAGGGGAGGGTCTAACAGGGACCACGAGCAGTACTTC
15	TRBJ2-1	NA	TRBV13	TRBD2	CASSSGLAGGNEQFF	TGTGCCAGCAGCTCAGGACTAGCGGGGGGAAATGAGCAGTTCTTC
12	TRBJ1-5	NA	TRBV27	NA	CASSFLNQPQHF	TGTGCCAGCAGTTTTCTTAATCAGCCCCAGCATTTT
13	TRBJ1-2	once	TRBV5-1	NA	CASRPDRNYGYTF	TGCGCCAGCAGGCCGGACAGAAACTATGGCTACACCTTC
15	TRBJ1-4	NA	TRBV7-9	NA	CASSRGEVAGEKLFF	TGTGCCAGCAGCCGCGGGGAGGTGGCGGGTGAAAAACTGTTTTTT
15	TRBJ2-7	NA	TRBV7-9	TRBD1	CASSNGQGLSYEQYF	TGTGCCAGCAGCAACGGACAGGGACTCTCCTACGAGCAGTACTTC
15	TRBJ2-7	NA	TRBV2	TRBD2	CASSSSGRGAYEQYF	TGTGCCAGCTCCTCCTCCGGACGGGGGGCCTACGAGCAGTACTTC
14	TRBJ1-1	NA	TRBV18	NA	CASSPPAGYTEAFF	TGTGCCAGCTCACCCCCAGCGGGATACACTGAAGCTTTCTTT
12	TRBJ2-5	NA	TRBV18	NA	CASSGLQETQYF	TGTGCCAGCTCAGGCCTCCAAGAGACCCAGTACTTC
13	TRBJ1-1	NA	TRBV10-2	NA	CASSEDSGTEAFF	TGCGCCAGCAGTGAAGACTCGGGCACTGAAGCTTTCTTT
13	TRBJ2-1	NA	TRBV19	NA	CASSTGGVNEQFF	TGTGCCAGTAGTACTGGAGGGGTAAATGAGCAGTTCTTC
17	TRBJ1-5	NA	TRBV24-1	NA	CATTGGNRNYSNQPQHF	TGTGCCACCACCGGAGGGAACAGGAACTATAGCAATCAGCCCCAGCATTTT
15	TRBJ2-1	NA	TRBV3-1/TRBV3-2	TRBD2	CASSQDGAGGDEQFF	TGTGCCAGCAGCCAAGATGGCGCGGGGGGAGATGAGCAGTTCTTC